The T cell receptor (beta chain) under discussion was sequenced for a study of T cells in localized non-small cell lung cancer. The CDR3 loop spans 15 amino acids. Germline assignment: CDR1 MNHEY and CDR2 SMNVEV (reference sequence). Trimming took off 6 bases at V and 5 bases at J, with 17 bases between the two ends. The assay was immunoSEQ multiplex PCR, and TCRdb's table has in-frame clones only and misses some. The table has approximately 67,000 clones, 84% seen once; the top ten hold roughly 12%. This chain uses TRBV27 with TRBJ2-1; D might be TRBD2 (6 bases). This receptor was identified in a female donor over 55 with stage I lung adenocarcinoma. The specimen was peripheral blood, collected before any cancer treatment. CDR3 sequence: CASSPRMGGNNEQFF. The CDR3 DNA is TGTGCCAGCAGCCCTAGGATGGGCGGGAACAATGAGCAGTTCTTC.